A single sample is the source of the 5 T cell receptor beta chains below, sequenced in a study of T cells expressing NK-cell markers. From its re-call of the 5' RACE reads, TCRdb lists each CDR3 protein once, without DNA. The sample data list 500,000 to 600,000 distinct CDR3 sequences. The sequencing input was blood T cells: a sorted CD56 or NKG2C T cell subset, CD4+ or CD8+ T cells, or bulk PBMC T cells (not recorded which). These receptors were collected from a man younger than 35 in good health.

The CDR3 loop reads CASSLGDISTDTQYF. The chain links TRBV7-9 to TRBJ2-3. Germline CDR1 reads SEHNR; CDR2 reads FQNEAQ (reference sequence). This CDR3 comprises 15 residues.

V and J are TRBV5-1 and TRBJ2-7; TCRdb returns TRBD1, unconfirmable since there is no DNA. The CDR3 length is 13 residues. CDR1 SGHRS and CDR2 YFSETQ come from the germline V gene. CDR3 sequence: CASRYGTPGEQYF.

V is TRBV18 and J is TRBJ2-2; TCRdb designates TRBD2, a call that cannot be tested without DNA. This CDR3 contains 18 residues. Germline CDR1 KGHSH, CDR2 LQKENI. The CDR3 protein is CASSPPVRRRANTGELFF.

This chain uses TRBV12-3 or TRBV12-4 with TRBJ2-1; TCRdb's D call, TRBD2, is unchecked because there is no DNA. The CDR3 sequence is 16 residues long. The CDR3 sequence is CASSPRDRRSYNEQFF.

V is TRBV12-3 or TRBV12-4 and J is TRBJ1-6; TCRdb's D call, TRBD1, is unchecked because there is no DNA. This CDR3 contains 14 residues. The CDR3 spells CASSFGGHGSPLHF.